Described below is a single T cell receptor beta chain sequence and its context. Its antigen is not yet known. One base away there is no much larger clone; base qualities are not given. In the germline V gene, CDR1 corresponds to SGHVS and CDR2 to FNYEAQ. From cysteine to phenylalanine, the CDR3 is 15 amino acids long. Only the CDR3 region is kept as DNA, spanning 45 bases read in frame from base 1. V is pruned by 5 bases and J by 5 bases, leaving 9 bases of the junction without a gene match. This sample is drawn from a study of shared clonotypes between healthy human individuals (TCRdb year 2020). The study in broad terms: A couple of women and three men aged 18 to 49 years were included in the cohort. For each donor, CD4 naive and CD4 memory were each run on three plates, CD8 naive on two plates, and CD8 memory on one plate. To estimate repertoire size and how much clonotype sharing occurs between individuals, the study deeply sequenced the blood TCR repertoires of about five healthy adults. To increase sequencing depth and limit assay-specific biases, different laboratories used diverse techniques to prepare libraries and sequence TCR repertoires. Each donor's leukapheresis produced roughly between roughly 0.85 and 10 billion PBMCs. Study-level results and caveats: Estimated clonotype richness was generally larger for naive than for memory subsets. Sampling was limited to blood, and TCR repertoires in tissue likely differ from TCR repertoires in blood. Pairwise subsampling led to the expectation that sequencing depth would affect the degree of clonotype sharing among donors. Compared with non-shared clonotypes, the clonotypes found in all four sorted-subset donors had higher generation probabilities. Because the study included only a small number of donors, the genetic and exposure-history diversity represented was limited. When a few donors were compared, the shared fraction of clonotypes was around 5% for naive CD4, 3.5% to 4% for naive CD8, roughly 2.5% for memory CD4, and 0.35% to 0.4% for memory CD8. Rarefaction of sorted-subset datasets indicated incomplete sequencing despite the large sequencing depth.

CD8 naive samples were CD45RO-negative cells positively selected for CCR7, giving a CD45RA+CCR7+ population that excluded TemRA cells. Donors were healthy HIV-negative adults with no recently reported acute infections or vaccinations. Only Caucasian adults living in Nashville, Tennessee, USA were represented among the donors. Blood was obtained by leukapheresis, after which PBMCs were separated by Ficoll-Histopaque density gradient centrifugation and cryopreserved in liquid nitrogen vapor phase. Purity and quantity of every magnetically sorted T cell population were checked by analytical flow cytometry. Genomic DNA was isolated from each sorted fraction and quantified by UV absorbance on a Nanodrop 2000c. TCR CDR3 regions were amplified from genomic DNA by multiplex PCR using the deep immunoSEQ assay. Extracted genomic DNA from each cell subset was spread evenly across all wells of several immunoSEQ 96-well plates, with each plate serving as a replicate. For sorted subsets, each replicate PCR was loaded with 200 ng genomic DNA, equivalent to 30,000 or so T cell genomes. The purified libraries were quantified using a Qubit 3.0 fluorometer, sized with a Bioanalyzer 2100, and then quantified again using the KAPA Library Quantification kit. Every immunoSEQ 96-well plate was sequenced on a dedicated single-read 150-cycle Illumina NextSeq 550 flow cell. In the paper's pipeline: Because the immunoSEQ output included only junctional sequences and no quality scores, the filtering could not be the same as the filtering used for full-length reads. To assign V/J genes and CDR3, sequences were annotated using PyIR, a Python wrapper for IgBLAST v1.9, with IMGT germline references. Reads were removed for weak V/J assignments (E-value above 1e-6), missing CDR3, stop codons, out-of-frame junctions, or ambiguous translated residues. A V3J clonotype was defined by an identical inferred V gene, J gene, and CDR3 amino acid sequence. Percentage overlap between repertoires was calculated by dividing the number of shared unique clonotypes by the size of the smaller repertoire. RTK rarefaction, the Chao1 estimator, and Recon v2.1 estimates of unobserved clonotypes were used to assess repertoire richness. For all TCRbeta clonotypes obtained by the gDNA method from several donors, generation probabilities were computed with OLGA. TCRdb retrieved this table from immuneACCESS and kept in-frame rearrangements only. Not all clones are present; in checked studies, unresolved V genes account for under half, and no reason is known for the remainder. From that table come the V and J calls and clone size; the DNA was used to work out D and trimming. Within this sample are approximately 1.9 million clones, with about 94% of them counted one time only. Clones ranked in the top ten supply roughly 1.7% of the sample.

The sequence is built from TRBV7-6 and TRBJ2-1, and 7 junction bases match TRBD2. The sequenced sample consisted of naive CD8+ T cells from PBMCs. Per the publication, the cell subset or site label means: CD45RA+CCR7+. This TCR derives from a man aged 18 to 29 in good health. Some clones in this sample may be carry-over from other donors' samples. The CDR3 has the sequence CASSPSGIRNNEQFF. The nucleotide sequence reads TGTGCCAGCAGCCCCAGCGGGATCCGGAACAATGAGCAGTTCTTC.